This record covers a single T cell receptor (beta chain). Antigen unknown. The CDR3 end is not reached by the read, which stops 3 residues before it; the germline J gene fills it in. Most patients and controls had Caucasian heritage. Generated by immunoSEQ multiplex PCR, the TCRdb table keeps only in-frame clones and is missing some. Observed in the sample are about 59,000 clones, none of them singletons. The record originates from a study of T cell clonality in common variable immunodeficiency. Overall study findings and caveats: Compared with healthy controls, CVID subjects showed increased TCRbeta clonality, mostly in about a third. Fewer deletions and N-nucleotide insertions were reportedly seen in common variable immunodeficiency TCR beta sequences. Fewer TCRbeta clones were shared among CVID subjects than controls.

Trimming shortened V by 10 bases and J by 4 bases, and 13 bases separated the two germline ends. Germline loops: CDR1 LNHDA, CDR2 SQIVND (reference sequence). The CDR3 length is 12 residues. The clonotype comes from a person aged 18 to 70 in good health. Sequenced input: peripheral blood mononuclear cells. The V call is TRBV19, the J call TRBJ1-2; possible D gene TRBD1, 6 bases. The CDR3: CATSADSYGYTF. Partial CDR3 DNA: TGTGCCACCTCGGCGGACAGCTATGGC.